This TCR beta chain was observed in a study of CD8+ T cells in alopecia areata. Study-level background: Recipient mice, approximately 7-10-week-old female C3H/HeJ animals, received skin from roughly 6-12-month-old C3H/HeJ graft donors with spontaneous alopecia. Study-wide findings and caveats: Scalp sequencing captures resident alphabeta T cells of normal skin too. An increase in clonality over normal scalp was evident in lesional scalp, especially alopecia totalis/universalis. Although TCR sharing was seen in mice, sharing across patients was less clear, possibly for HLA-related reasons.

A remark on this clone: Its antigen remains unknown. Mouse germline and gene names are used. Read sequence stops 3 residues before the CDR3 end, and the germline J gene provides the missing end.

Once RNA had been extracted, it was reverse transcribed into cDNA to act as the sequencing template. Libraries were prepared by immunoSEQ multiplex PCR; TCRdb keeps only in-frame clonotypes and omits some of them. The table lists 200,000 to 300,000 clones, with no singletons. Trimming shortened V by 0 bases and J by 4 bases, and 7 bases separated the two germline ends. This CDR3 is built from 15 residues. Looked up from germline, CDR1 is LGHNA and CDR2 is YNLKQL (reference sequence). Sorting relied on CD4, CD8alpha, NKG2D, NKG2ACE and other markers applied to pooled cutaneous lymph node cells. The rearrangement uses TRBV5 and TRBJ1-6; D remains ambiguous. TRBJ1-6 is reported as an ORF; its role is uncertain. Material for sequencing was CD4+ T cells sorted from a lymph node. The clonotype was recovered from a C3H/HeJ mouse with alopecia areata. For the strain, the MHC haplotype given is H2-k. The CDR3 is CASSQDRIYNSPLYF. The CDR3 DNA, read in part, is TGTGCCAGCAGCCAAGACAGGATTTATAATTCGCCC.